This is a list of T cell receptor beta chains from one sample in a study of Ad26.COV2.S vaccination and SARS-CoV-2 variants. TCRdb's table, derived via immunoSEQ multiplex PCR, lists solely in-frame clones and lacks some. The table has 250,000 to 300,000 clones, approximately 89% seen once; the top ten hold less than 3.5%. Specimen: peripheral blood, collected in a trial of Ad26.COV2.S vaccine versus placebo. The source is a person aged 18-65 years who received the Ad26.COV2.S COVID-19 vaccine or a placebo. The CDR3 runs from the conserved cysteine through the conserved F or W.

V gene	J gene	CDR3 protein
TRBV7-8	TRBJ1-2	CASSAGQYYGYTF
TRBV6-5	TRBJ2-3	CASKDRLAGADTQYF
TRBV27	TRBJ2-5	CASSYRGDGKETQYF
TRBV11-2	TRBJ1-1	CASSLAENTEAFF
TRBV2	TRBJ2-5	CASSTGTGTETQYF
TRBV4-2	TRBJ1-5	CASSQAFAGQPQHF
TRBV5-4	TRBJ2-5	CASSVTSGGETQYF
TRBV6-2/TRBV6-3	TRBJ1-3	CASSYVGGPGNTIYF
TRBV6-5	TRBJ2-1	CASSYSFQYSYNEQFF
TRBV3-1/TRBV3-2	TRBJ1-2	CASSLWGSRGAYGYTF
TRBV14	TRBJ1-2	CATSIYGYTF
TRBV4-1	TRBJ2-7	CASSQTLRQVTGNHEQYF
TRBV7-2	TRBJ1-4	CASSFFGTGHEKLFF
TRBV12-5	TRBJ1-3	CASGTQGNTIYF
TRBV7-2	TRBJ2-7	CASSLVKGRGGYEQYF
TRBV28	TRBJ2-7	CASTYGVHYEQYF
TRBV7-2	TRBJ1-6	CASSLGARGGYNSPLHF
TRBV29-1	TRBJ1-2	CSILRGGWGYTF
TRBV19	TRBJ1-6	CASPVRQSGSPLHF
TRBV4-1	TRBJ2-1	CASSHQREVSNEQFF
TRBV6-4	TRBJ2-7	CASRTEHGGTHEQYF
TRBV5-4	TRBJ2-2	CASSLNTGELFF
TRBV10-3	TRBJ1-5	CAISGDRVNSNQPQHF
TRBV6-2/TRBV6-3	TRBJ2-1	CASSPAGTDYNEQFF
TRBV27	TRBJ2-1	CASSFGGLAGGGQFF
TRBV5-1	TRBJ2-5	CASSLGDSQETQYF
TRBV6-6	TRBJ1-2	CASSYYSSNYGYTF
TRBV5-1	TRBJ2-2	CASRGRSGELFF
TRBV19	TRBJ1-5	CASSRASNQPQHF
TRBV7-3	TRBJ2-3	CASSPPGRPQYF
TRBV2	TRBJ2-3	CASRVTSGATDTQYF
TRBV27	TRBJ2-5	CASSRAGGETQYF
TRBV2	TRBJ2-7	CASSGVWQASYEQYF
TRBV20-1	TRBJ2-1	CSASELAGGKPYNEQFF
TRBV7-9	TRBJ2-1	CASRRVLMRRGTASEQFF
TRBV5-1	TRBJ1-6	CASSLGGQGRIEDSPLHF
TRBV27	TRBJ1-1	CASSLSRGGTEAFF
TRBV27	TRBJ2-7	CASSADRGYEQYF
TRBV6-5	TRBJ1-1	CASTQGSGTEAFF
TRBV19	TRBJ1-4	CASSKQGADGKLFF
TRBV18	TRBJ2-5	CASSPSRQETQYF
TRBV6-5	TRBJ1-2	CASSSGTDYGYTF
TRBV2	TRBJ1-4	CASSPDGVNNEKLFF
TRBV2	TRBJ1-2	CASSESGVNYGYTF